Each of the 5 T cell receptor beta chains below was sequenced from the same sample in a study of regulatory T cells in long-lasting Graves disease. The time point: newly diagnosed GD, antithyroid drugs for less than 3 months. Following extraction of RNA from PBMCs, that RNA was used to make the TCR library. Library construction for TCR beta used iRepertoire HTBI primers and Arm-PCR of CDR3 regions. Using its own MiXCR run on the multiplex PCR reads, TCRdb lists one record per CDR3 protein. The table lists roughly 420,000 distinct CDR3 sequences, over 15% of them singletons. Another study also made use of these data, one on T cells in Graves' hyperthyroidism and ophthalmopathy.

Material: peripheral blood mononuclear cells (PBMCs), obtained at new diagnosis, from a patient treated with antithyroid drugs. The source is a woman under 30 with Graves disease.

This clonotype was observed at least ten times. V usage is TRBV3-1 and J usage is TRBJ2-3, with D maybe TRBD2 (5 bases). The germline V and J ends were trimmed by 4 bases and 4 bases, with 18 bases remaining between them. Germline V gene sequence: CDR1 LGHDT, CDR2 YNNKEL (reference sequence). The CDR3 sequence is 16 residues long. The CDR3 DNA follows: TGTGCCAGCAGCCCGGTCGGCGGAGGAGCCTCAGATACGCAGTATTTT. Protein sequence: CASSPVGGGASDTQYF.

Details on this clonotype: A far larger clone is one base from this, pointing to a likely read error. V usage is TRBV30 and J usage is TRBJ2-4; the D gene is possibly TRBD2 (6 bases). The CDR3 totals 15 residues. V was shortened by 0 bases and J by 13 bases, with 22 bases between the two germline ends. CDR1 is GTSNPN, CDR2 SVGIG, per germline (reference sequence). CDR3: CAWSVRGRVIEIQYF. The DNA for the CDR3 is TGTGCCTGGAGTGTACGGGGGAGAGTTATAGAGATCCAGTACTTC.

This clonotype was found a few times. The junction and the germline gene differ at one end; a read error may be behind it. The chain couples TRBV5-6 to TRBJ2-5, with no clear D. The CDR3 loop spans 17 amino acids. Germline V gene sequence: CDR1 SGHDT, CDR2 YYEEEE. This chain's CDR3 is CASNLRGNDPRVQTQYF. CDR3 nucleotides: TGTGCCAGCAACTTGAGAGGAAACGACCCGAGAGTCCAGACCCAGTACTTC. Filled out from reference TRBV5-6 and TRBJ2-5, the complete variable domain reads DAGVTQSPTHLIKTRGQQVTLRCSPKSGHDTVSWYQQALGQGPQFIFQYYEEEERQRGNFPDRFSGHQFPNYSSELNVNALLLGDSALYLCASNLRGNDPRVQTQYFGPGTRLLVL.

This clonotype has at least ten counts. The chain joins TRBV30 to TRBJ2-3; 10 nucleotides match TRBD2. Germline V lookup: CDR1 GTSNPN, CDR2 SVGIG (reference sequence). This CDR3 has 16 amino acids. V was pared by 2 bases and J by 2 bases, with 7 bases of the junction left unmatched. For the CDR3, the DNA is TGTGCCTGGAGTCAACTAGCGGGAAGCGACACAGATACGCAGTATTTT. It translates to CAWSQLAGSDTDTQYF.

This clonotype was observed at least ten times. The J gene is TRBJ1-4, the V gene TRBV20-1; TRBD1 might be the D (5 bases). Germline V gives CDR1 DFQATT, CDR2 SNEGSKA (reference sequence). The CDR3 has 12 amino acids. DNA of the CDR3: TGCTCTCCGGGGGTAGTAGGTGAAAAACTGTTTTTT. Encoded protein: CSPGVVGEKLFF.